This is a list of T cell receptor beta chains from one sample in a study of response to subunit inactivated influenza vaccine. TCRdb ran MiXCR on the RT-PCR reads and lists one entry per CDR3 protein. The table shows roughly 780,000 distinct CDR3 sequences, with approximately 18% occurring only once. Sequencing was performed on PBMCs from blood, taken roughly 5 days after vaccination. Source of these receptors: a middle-aged man who received an inactivated influenza vaccine. The CDR3 runs from the conserved cysteine through the conserved F or W. Fields, in order: V gene, J gene, D gene, clone size, CDR3 protein, CDR3 DNA. A D gene is named only where the DNA matches it firmly. Clone size is given for some rows only: seen once, a few or many times, or a class if the clone is expanded.

V: TRBV7-2
J: TRBJ1-5
D: -
size: few
CDR3: CASSLAPGTSSNQPQHF
DNA: TGTGCCAGCAGCTTAGCGCCTGGCACAAGTAGCAATCAGCCCCAGCATTTT

V: TRBV7-2
J: TRBJ2-4
D: -
size: many
CDR3: CASSTASAKNIQYF
DNA: TGTGCCAGCAGCACCGCTAGCGCTAAAAACATTCAGTACTTC

V: TRBV20-1
J: TRBJ1-1
D: -
size: few
CDR3: CSARAVEGTEAFF
DNA: TGCAGTGCTAGGGCTGTCGAGGGCACTGAAGCTTTCTTT

V: TRBV20-1
J: TRBJ2-5
D: TRBD2
size: few
CDR3: CSARDASGGETQYF
DNA: TGCAGTGCTAGAGATGCTAGCGGGGGAGAGACCCAGTACTTC

V: TRBV7-9
J: TRBJ2-3
D: TRBD1
size: -
CDR3: CASSLVTGGGTDTQYF
DNA: TGTGCCAGCAGCTTAGTGACAGGGGGCGGCACAGATACGCAGTATTTT

V: TRBV7-2
J: TRBJ1-4
D: TRBD1
size: -
CDR3: CASSQRQGAGNEKLFF
DNA: TGTGCCAGCAGCCAACGACAGGGGGCAGGAAATGAAAAACTGTTTTTT

V: TRBV12-3/TRBV12-4
J: TRBJ2-1
D: TRBD1
size: few
CDR3: CASSLGDRPWDEQFF
DNA: TGTGCCAGCAGTTTAGGGGACAGACCTTGGGATGAGCAGTTCTTC

V: TRBV6-5
J: TRBJ1-6
D: -
size: -
CDR3: CASSYSRDRNSPLHF
DNA: TGTGCCAGCAGTTACTCAAGGGACCGTAATTCACCCCTCCACTTT

V: TRBV5-6
J: TRBJ2-5
D: -
size: few
CDR3: CASSTDTKRGETQYF
DNA: TGTGCCAGCAGCACGGACACAAAGAGGGGAGAGACCCAGTACTTC

V: TRBV5-1
J: TRBJ2-2
D: -
size: -
CDR3: CASKIGQLVTGELFF
DNA: TGCGCCAGTAAAATTGGACAGTTGGTAACCGGGGAGCTGTTTTTT

V: TRBV20-1
J: TRBJ2-1
D: -
size: few
CDR3: CSARAIGRFYNEQFF
DNA: TGCAGTGCTAGAGCAATCGGGCGCTTCTACAATGAGCAGTTCTTC

V: TRBV12-3/TRBV12-4
J: TRBJ2-1
D: TRBD2
size: few
CDR3: CASDGGLGLAVNEQFF
DNA: TGTGCCAGCGATGGGGGGTTGGGACTAGCAGTGAATGAGCAGTTCTTC

V: TRBV30
J: TRBJ1-1
D: -
size: -
CDR3: CAWGPYTEAFF
DNA: TGTGCCTGGGGGCCGTACACTGAAGCTTTCTTT

V: TRBV20-1
J: TRBJ1-5
D: -
size: -
CDR3: CSARSADYSNQPQHF
DNA: TGCAGTGCTAGATCGGCAGACTATAGCAATCAGCCCCAGCATTTT

V: TRBV7-9
J: TRBJ2-2
D: -
size: few
CDR3: CASSLVAVSGELFF
DNA: TGTGCCAGCAGCTTAGTGGCCGTTTCCGGGGAGCTGTTTTTT

V: TRBV12-3/TRBV12-4
J: TRBJ2-7
D: TRBD2
size: few
CDR3: CASMPGLAGSEQYF
DNA: TGTGCCAGCATGCCGGGACTAGCGGGGAGCGAGCAGTACTTC

V: TRBV9
J: TRBJ2-1
D: -
size: many
CDR3: CASSVSNEQFF
DNA: TGTGCCAGCAGCGTATCCAATGAGCAGTTCTTC

V: TRBV12-3/TRBV12-4
J: TRBJ2-5
D: -
size: many
CDR3: CASRRGVETQYF
DNA: TGTGCCAGCCGCAGGGGGGTAGAGACCCAGTACTTC

V: TRBV12-3/TRBV12-4
J: TRBJ1-5
D: -
size: -
CDR3: CASTDSYSNQPQHF
DNA: TGTGCCAGCACTGACAGCTATAGCAATCAGCCCCAGCATTTT

V: TRBV24-1
J: TRBJ2-1
D: TRBD2
size: -
CDR3: CATSDPQRGGRNEQFF
DNA: TGTGCCACCAGTGATCCCCAGCGGGGGGGCCGCAATGAGCAGTTCTTC

V: TRBV2
J: TRBJ2-6
D: TRBD1
size: -
CDR3: CASRPGQGVSGANVLTF
DNA: TGTGCCAGCAGGCCGGGACAGGGTGTCTCTGGGGCCAACGTCCTGACTTTC

V: TRBV10-3
J: TRBJ1-1
D: -
size: -
CDR3: CAISPDSRTEAFF
DNA: TGTGCCATCAGCCCGGACAGTAGAACTGAAGCTTTCTTT

V: TRBV11-2
J: TRBJ1-4
D: TRBD1
size: -
CDR3: CASSPIGGGTNEKLFF
DNA: TGTGCCAGCAGCCCAATAGGGGGCGGTACTAATGAAAAACTGTTTTTT

V: TRBV7-2
J: TRBJ2-5
D: TRBD2
size: -
CDR3: CASSFTSGGAVTQYF
DNA: TGTGCCAGCAGCTTTACTAGCGGGGGGGCCGTGACCCAGTACTTC

V: TRBV11-3
J: TRBJ2-3
D: -
size: few
CDR3: CASSSPPADTQYF
DNA: TGTGCCAGCAGCTCCCCCCCGGCAGATACGCAGTATTTT

V: TRBV2
J: TRBJ2-7
D: -
size: -
CDR3: CASRPDAAYEQYF
DNA: TGTGCCAGCAGACCCGACGCAGCCTACGAGCAGTACTTC

V: TRBV7-6
J: TRBJ2-1
D: TRBD2
size: -
CDR3: CASSPLPLAGGPHNEQFF
DNA: TGTGCCAGCAGCCCACTCCCACTAGCGGGGGGGCCCCACAATGAGCAGTTCTTC

V: TRBV2
J: TRBJ1-1
D: -
size: -
CDR3: CASRLTGLRTEAFF
DNA: TGTGCCAGCAGGCTGACGGGACTTCGCACTGAAGCTTTCTTT

V: TRBV5-1
J: TRBJ2-2
D: -
size: -
CDR3: CASQRRGGAGELFF
DNA: TGCGCCAGCCAGAGGAGGGGAGGAGCCGGGGAGCTGTTTTTT

V: TRBV7-8
J: TRBJ2-2
D: -
size: -
CDR3: CASSSLTLANTGELFF
DNA: TGTGCCAGCAGCTCGTTGACACTCGCGAACACCGGGGAGCTGTTTTTT

V: TRBV3-1
J: TRBJ2-1
D: -
size: many
CDR3: CASSQASAHFDEQFF
DNA: TGTGCCAGCAGCCAAGCCTCGGCCCACTTTGATGAGCAGTTCTTC

V: TRBV29-1
J: TRBJ2-1
D: TRBD2
size: few
CDR3: CSVDGLALYNEQFF
DNA: TGCAGCGTTGACGGACTAGCGCTTTACAATGAGCAGTTCTTC

V: TRBV7-9
J: TRBJ2-3
D: TRBD2
size: -
CDR3: CASSLATSGSLPDTQYF
DNA: TGTGCCAGCAGCTTAGCGACTAGCGGGAGCCTTCCAGATACGCAGTATTTT

V: TRBV29-1
J: TRBJ2-7
D: TRBD1
size: many
CDR3: CSVGAPGTDSYEQYF
DNA: TGCAGCGTTGGGGCCCCAGGGACAGACTCCTACGAGCAGTACTTC

V: TRBV7-2
J: TRBJ1-2
D: TRBD1
size: few
CDR3: CASSTDRGGGYTF
DNA: TGTGCCAGCAGTACAGACAGGGGAGGTGGCTACACCTTC

V: TRBV10-3
J: TRBJ2-1
D: TRBD2
size: -
CDR3: CAISPAGNEQFF
DNA: TGTGCCATCAGTCCAGCGGGAAATGAGCAGTTCTTC

V: TRBV27
J: TRBJ1-1
D: -
size: many
CDR3: CASSPRPGRDTEAFF
DNA: TGTGCCAGCAGTCCACGGCCGGGGAGGGACACTGAAGCTTTCTTT